This is a list of T cell receptor beta chains from one sample in a study of T cell responses to AZD1222 COVID-19 vaccine. The repertoire was sequenced with immunoSEQ multiplex PCR; TCRdb's copy has only in-frame clones and lacks some. The sample records 140,000 or so clones, around 89% being singletons. Material: peripheral blood, obtained on day 0 of AZD1222 vaccination. These receptors all come from an adult in good health. Both conserved end residues are part of each CDR3. The D gene is left open where the match is weak. Clone size is shown for a subset of rows, as once, few, many or a class of expanded clone.

>TRBV18|TRBJ1-2|NA|NA
TGTGCCAGCTCGCCGTCTTTACAGGGAGCGTGGTATGGCTACACCTTC
CASSPSLQGAWYGYTF
>TRBV5-1|TRBJ2-7|few|TRBD1
TGCGCCAGCAGCTTTGATCGGGACAGATACGAGCAGTACTTC
CASSFDRDRYEQYF
>TRBV28|TRBJ2-3|NA|TRBD2
TGTGCCAGCAAAAACACGCTAGCGGGGGTGGCAGATACGCAGTATTTT
CASKNTLAGVADTQYF
>TRBV12-5|TRBJ1-1|few|NA
TGTGCTAGTGGTTCGGTAAGGGAGTTCGCTGAAGCTTTCTTT
CASGSVREFAEAFF
>TRBV4-2|TRBJ2-3|NA|NA
TGTGCCAGCAGCCAAGATTTTGCTGGAGTTACAGATACGCAGTATTTT
CASSQDFAGVTDTQYF
>TRBV19|TRBJ2-1|NA|TRBD2
TGTGCCAGTAGTATCAGTCTAGCGGGACGCTCCTACAATGAGCAGTTCTTC
CASSISLAGRSYNEQFF
>TRBV6-5|TRBJ1-5|NA|NA
TGTGCCAGCAGTCCCCTTGAGGGGGGCCAGCCCCAGCATTTT
CASSPLEGGQPQHF
>TRBV28|TRBJ1-6|NA|NA
TGTGCCAGCAGTTTAAGTCCCCCCCATCGTTATAATTCACCCCTCCACTTT
CASSLSPPHRYNSPLHF
>TRBV3-1/TRBV3-2|TRBJ1-1|once|NA
TGTGCCAGCAGCCGAGAATCTGAAGCTTTCTTT
CASSRESEAFF
>TRBV11-2|TRBJ2-2|NA|TRBD2
TGTGCCAGCAGTTACCGGGGGGCGAACACCGGGGAGCTGTTTTTT
CASSYRGANTGELFF
>TRBV5-4|TRBJ1-1|many|NA
TGTGCCAGCAGCTTGGGGGGCGAGGAGTGGGGCACTGAAGCTTTCTTT
CASSLGGEEWGTEAFF
>TRBV2|TRBJ2-7|NA|NA
TGTGCCAGCAGTGAAGGGGGGGACGGGCCGGCGGCCGAGCAGTACTTC
CASSEGGDGPAAEQYF
>TRBV7-2|TRBJ1-3|NA|NA
TGTGCCAGCAGCGTCCAGGGGTCCCCTGGAAACACCATATATTTT
CASSVQGSPGNTIYF
>TRBV20-1|TRBJ1-5|NA|NA
TGCAGTGCCAGTTACCTCGATAGCAATCAGCCCCAGCATTTT
CSASYLDSNQPQHF
>TRBV6-1|TRBJ2-3|NA|TRBD2
TGTGCCAGCAGTGAACTAGCGGGGGGACTCACAGATACGCAGTATTTT
CASSELAGGLTDTQYF
>TRBV9|TRBJ2-7|NA|TRBD1
TGTGCCAGCAGCGAGACAGGGAGAAGCTCCTACGAGCAGTACTTC
CASSETGRSSYEQYF
>TRBV9|TRBJ2-7|NA|NA
TGTGCCAGCAGCGTAGGAGGAAGGGACCAGATATCCTACGAGCAGTACTTC
CASSVGGRDQISYEQYF
>TRBV6-5|TRBJ2-7|NA|NA
TGTGCCAGCAGTCCGAGGGGAGGCAACGAGCAGTACTTC
CASSPRGGNEQYF
>TRBV7-8|TRBJ2-7|NA|TRBD2
TGTGCCAGCAGCTCTTACATCGGGAGGGCCTACGAGCAGTACTTC
CASSSYIGRAYEQYF
>TRBV9|TRBJ1-4|NA|NA
TGTGCCAGCAGCGCAGGCGGGGCTAATGAAAAACTGTTTTTT
CASSAGGANEKLFF
>TRBV2|TRBJ2-4|NA|NA
TGTGCCAGCAGTGAAGCGCACGGGGTAGCCAAAAACATTCAGTACTTC
CASSEAHGVAKNIQYF
>TRBV3-1/TRBV3-2|TRBJ2-2|NA|NA
TGTGCCAGCAGCCCTGACATCTCCACCGGGGAGCTGTTTTTT
CASSPDISTGELFF
>TRBV7-8|TRBJ2-3|NA|TRBD1
TGTGCCAGCAGCTTAGTTCTCTTGGGGACTGGACAGGGGGCAGATACGCAGTATTTT
CASSLVLLGTGQGADTQYF
>TRBV2|TRBJ1-2|NA|TRBD1
TGTGCCAGCACCTGGGACAGGGGCAATGGCTACACCTTC
CASTWDRGNGYTF
>TRBV10-3|TRBJ2-7|NA|TRBD1
TGTGCCATCAGTGGGACAGGGGGGCGATACGAGCAGTACTTC
CAISGTGGRYEQYF
>TRBV2|TRBJ2-7|NA|NA
TGTGCCAGCAGAAACGGAGACCTCTACGAGCAGTACTTC
CASRNGDLYEQYF
>TRBV28|TRBJ2-5|NA|NA
TGTGCCAGCAGCCACAGGGACCAAGAGACCCAGTACTTC
CASSHRDQETQYF
>TRBV18|TRBJ1-4|NA|NA
TGTGCCAGCTCATTGAGAGGTTCCGGAAATGAAAAACTGTTTTTT
CASSLRGSGNEKLFF
>TRBV15|TRBJ1-2|NA|NA
TGTGCCACCAGCAGAGTAGGAGGAGGGACCAACTATGGCTACACCTTC
CATSRVGGGTNYGYTF
>TRBV7-9|TRBJ2-7|NA|TRBD1
TGTGCCAGCAGCCTGACAGGGAGCTCCTACGAGCAGTACTTC
CASSLTGSSYEQYF
>TRBV18|TRBJ2-3|NA|NA
TGTGCCAGCTCACCGATGGGCGTCTCACTAAGACTAGATACGCAGTATTTT
CASSPMGVSLRLDTQYF
>TRBV5-4|TRBJ2-7|NA|NA
TGTGCCAGCAGTGTTTTTTCCGGGGCCGCCTACGAGCAGTACTTC
CASSVFSGAAYEQYF
>TRBV12-3/TRBV12-4|TRBJ2-1|once|NA
TGTGCCAGCAGTCTCGGACCGAACAATGAGCAGTTCTTC
CASSLGPNNEQFF
>TRBV7-9|TRBJ2-2|NA|NA
TGTGCCAGCAGCTTAACAGGAGTCGGGGAGCTGTTTTTT
CASSLTGVGELFF
>TRBV9|TRBJ2-7|NA|NA
TGTGCCAGCAGCGTAGACCAGCGGGTGGCCTACGAGCAGTACTTC
CASSVDQRVAYEQYF
>TRBV7-9|TRBJ2-7|NA|TRBD1
TGTGCCAGCAGTTCTTCCACCGGGACAGGTTTTTATGAGCAGTACTTC
CASSSSTGTGFYEQYF
>TRBV2|TRBJ1-2|once|NA
TGTGCCAGCAGCGCAGGTTCCCTTGGCTACACCTTC
CASSAGSLGYTF
>TRBV11-3|TRBJ1-1|NA|NA
TGTGCCAGCAGGGAGAAGTCGGACAGTGAAGCTTTCTTT
CASREKSDSEAFF
>TRBV11-2|TRBJ1-1|NA|NA
TGTGCCAGCTGTCTTATGAACACTGAAGCTTTCTTT
CASCLMNTEAFF
>TRBV7-2|TRBJ2-7|NA|NA
TGTGCCAGCAGCCCCTCCTTATTTCGAAGAGCCTACGAGCAGTACTTC
CASSPSLFRRAYEQYF
>TRBV6-5|TRBJ1-6|NA|TRBD1
TGTGCCAGCAGCCTAAGCGGACAGGGTGGTTCACCCCTCCACTTT
CASSLSGQGGSPLHF
>TRBV4-1|TRBJ2-5|NA|NA
TGCGCCAGCAGCCCCCCTGGCAGGGCCCAAGAGACCCAGTACTTC
CASSPPGRAQETQYF
>TRBV12-3/TRBV12-4|TRBJ1-1|NA|NA
TGTGCCAGCAGTTTACTGCTGAACACTGAAGCTTTCTTT
CASSLLLNTEAFF
>TRBV19|TRBJ2-1|NA|TRBD1
TGTGCCAGTCTACAGGGGGGCACCTACAATGAGCAGTTCTTC
CASLQGGTYNEQFF
>TRBV27|TRBJ2-7|once|NA
TGTGCCAGCAGTGCCGGAGGCTACTCCTACGAGCAGTACTTC
CASSAGGYSYEQYF
>TRBV20-1|TRBJ2-3|NA|NA
TGCAGTGCTAGTATAGCGCCAACAGATACGCAGTATTTT
CSASIAPTDTQYF
>TRBV24-1|TRBJ2-2|NA|NA
TGTGCCACCAGTGACCTCCGAGGGGACACCGGGGAGCTGTTTTTT
CATSDLRGDTGELFF
>TRBV6-5|TRBJ2-1|NA|TRBD1
TGTGCCAGTCGGGACAGGGCCTACAATGAGCAGTTCTTC
CASRDRAYNEQFF
>TRBV27|TRBJ2-7|NA|NA
TGTGCCAGCAGTCTCTCCTACGAGCAGTACTTC
CASSLSYEQYF
>TRBV19|TRBJ2-7|NA|TRBD1
TGTGCCAGTAGTATACAGGGGGCTGCGCCTTCCTACGAGCAGTACTTC
CASSIQGAAPSYEQYF
>TRBV29-1|TRBJ2-1|NA|TRBD1
TGCAGCGTTGTGGACAGGGTGGATGAGCAGTTCTTC
CSVVDRVDEQFF
>TRBV11-2|TRBJ2-7|NA|TRBD1
TGTGCCAGCAGCTCTACCGGGACAGGGCCCTACGAGCAGTACTTC
CASSSTGTGPYEQYF
>TRBV12-3/TRBV12-4|TRBJ2-3|NA|TRBD2
TGTGCCAGCAGTCCTCGTGGGACTAGCGGGCCATTT
CASSPRGTSGPF
>TRBV19|TRBJ1-5|NA|NA
TGTGCCAGTAGCCGCAGGGGCGATAGCAATCAGCCCCAGCATTTT
CASSRRGDSNQPQHF
>TRBV5-1|TRBJ2-3|NA|NA
TGCGCCAGCAGCTTGGAACTAGTGGGAGATACGCAGTATTTT
CASSLELVGDTQYF
>TRBV19|TRBJ2-2|NA|NA
TGTGCCAGTAGTGCAGGGGGGGGAAGCGGGGAGCTGTTTTTT
CASSAGGGSGELFF
>TRBV5-5|TRBJ1-1|NA|NA
TGTGCCAGCAGCTTGGGGGCAGGGGCTGGCACTGAAGCTTTCTTT
CASSLGAGAGTEAFF
>TRBV9|TRBJ2-2|NA|TRBD1
TGTGCCAGCAGCGAATCGACAGGGGCTAGAACCGGGGAGCTGTTTTTT
CASSESTGARTGELFF
>TRBV12-3/TRBV12-4|TRBJ1-1|NA|NA
TGTGCCAGCAGCTTTACAACCGACGAAGCTTTCTTT
CASSFTTDEAFF
>TRBV4-1|TRBJ2-7|NA|NA
TGCGCCAGCAGCCAGGTCAGGGACGGACGGGAATTACCTTGGGCCTACGAGCAGTACTTC
CASSQVRDGRELPWAYEQYF